This T cell receptor beta chain was found in a study of cytomegalovirus exposure and HLA in healthy donors. Broader study findings: In a later analysis, productive TCRs from donors in an Asian-associated ancestry cluster reportedly carried fewer N-insertions than the cohort mean. Rare TCR sequences dominated, though some public TCRs recurred in many donors.

A note on this clone: Its antigen is currently unknown.

This PCR relied on a set of 60 Vbeta primers and 13 Jbeta primers. TCRdb keeps only in-frame clones here, not all; method: immunoSEQ multiplex PCR. The sample lists around 120,000 clones, 60% to 85% seen once, with more than 1.5% in the top ten. The receptor was derived from a woman aged 18-29 years in good health and CMV-seronegative. The sample was PBMCs.

The CDR3 protein is CASSLAPQGTTEAFF. For the CDR3, the DNA is TGCGCCAGCAGCTTGGCCCCGCAGGGGACCACTGAAGCTTTCTTT. This chain joins TRBV5-1 and TRBJ1-1, with D tentatively TRBD1 (6 bases). The CDR3 loop spans 15 amino acids. Deletions cut 0 bases from V and 4 bases from J, with 13 bases between. Germline V gene sequence: CDR1 SGHRS, CDR2 YFSETQ.